This TCR beta chain was identified in a study of response to subunit inactivated influenza vaccine. TCRdb processed the RT-PCR reads anew with MiXCR; each CDR3 protein has one entry. The data hold roughly 500,000 distinct CDR3 sequences, with 16% observed a single time. This clonotype was picked up a small number of times. The CDR3 covers 15 residues. Sequenced material: CD4+ T cells sorted from PBMCs, taken about 23 months after vaccination. V and J are TRBV21-1 and TRBJ2-7; the listed D gene, TRBD2, was not tested against the DNA. TRBV21-1 is termed a pseudogene. The sequence derives from a man aged 45-69 years who received an inactivated influenza vaccine. In nucleotides, the CDR3 is TGTGCCAGCAGCAAAGGGAAAGGACCCTTACCCGAGCAGTACTTC. It is translated as CASSKGKGPLPEQYF.